The 11 T cell receptor beta chains presented below share a single source sample, sequenced in a study of T cell responses to AZD1222 COVID-19 vaccine. Some clones are missing from TCRdb's copy, which holds only in-frame ones; the method was immunoSEQ multiplex PCR. The table has some 130,000 clones, 91% seen once; the top ten hold over 2.5%. The sample in question was peripheral blood, obtained on day 0 of AZD1222 vaccination. These receptors were taken from an adult in good health.

This chain uses TRBV5-1 with TRBJ1-4; the D is unclear. The CDR3 is 16 residues long. V was shortened by 0 bases and J by 4 bases, with 13 bases between the two germline ends. CDR1 is SGHRS, CDR2 YFSETQ, per germline. For the CDR3, the DNA is TGCGCCAGCAGCTTGGATCCGGGGATGGGTAATGAAAAACTGTTTTTT. This sequence encodes CASSLDPGMGNEKLFF.

V gene TRBV2 combines with J gene TRBJ1-1; D gene uncertain. Trimming removed 4 bases at V and 1 base at J, with 7 bases between. The CDR3 has 13 residues. Germline lookup yields CDR1 SNHLY and CDR2 FYNNEI. The CDR3 DNA reads as TGTGCCAGCAGTGTGCAGCCGAACACTGAAGCTTTCTTT. Encoded protein: CASSVQPNTEAFF.

The CDR3 DNA follows: TGTGCCAGCAGCGGATGGGCTAGTAGGGGGCTCGGTGAGCAGTTCTTC. It yields the protein CASSGWASRGLGEQFF. J is TRBJ2-1 and V is TRBV9; 7 bases map to TRBD1. The CDR3 runs to 16 residues. The germline V gene encodes CDR1 SGDLS and CDR2 YYNGEE. V was pared by 3 bases and J by 9 bases, with 15 bases of the junction left unmatched. The variable domain in full, completed from reference TRBV9 and TRBJ2-1, reads DSGVTQTPKHLITATGQRVTLRCSPRSGDLSVYWYQQSLDQGLQFLIQYYNGEERAKGNILERFSAQQFPDLHSELNLSSLELGDSALYFCASSGWASRGLGEQFFGPGTRLTVL.

V is TRBV7-8 and J is TRBJ1-3; the D is unclear. This CDR3 is built from 14 residues. The germline V gene encodes CDR1 SGHVS and CDR2 FQNEAQ. V was cut by 1 base and J by 0 bases, with 4 bases left in between. CDR3 DNA: TGTGCCAGCAGCTTAGTTAACTCTGGAAACACCATATATTTT. Amino acid sequence: CASSLVNSGNTIYF. Combining the CDR3 with reference TRBV7-8 and TRBJ1-3 gives the whole variable domain GAGVSQSPRYKVAKRGQDVALRCDPISGHVSLFWYQQALGQGPEFLTYFQNEAQLDKSGLPSDRFFAERPEGSVSTLKIQRTQQEDSAVYLCASSLVNSGNTIYFGEGSWLTVV.

The rearrangement joins TRBV29-1 to TRBJ1-1; D gene uncertain. Trimming shortened V by 7 bases and J by 1 base, and 7 bases separated the two germline ends. Germline CDR1 reads SQVTM; CDR2 reads ANQGSEA. This CDR3 comprises 11 residues. CDR3 DNA sequence: TGCAGCGGGGGTGAGAACACTGAAGCTTTCTTT. As protein: CSGGENTEAFF.

The chain has TRBV6-2 or TRBV6-3 and TRBJ2-7; D uncertain. This CDR3 spans 12 amino acids. Germline CDR1 and CDR2: MNHEY and SVGEGT. V lost 2 bases to trimming and J lost 3 bases, with 5 bases between them. This CDR3 reads CASSYPDYEQYF. The DNA of the CDR3 is TGTGCCAGCAGTTACCCAGACTACGAGCAGTACTTC.

The chain employs TRBV6-6 and TRBJ2-1; TRBD2 might be the D (5 bases). Trimming removed 2 bases at V and 8 bases at J, with 16 bases between. Germline CDR1 MNHNY, CDR2 SVGAGI (reference sequence). The CDR3 runs to 15 residues. This CDR3 is CASSYEAGIFYEQFF. Here the CDR3 DNA reads TGTGCCAGCAGTTACGAGGCGGGTATTTTCTATGAGCAGTTCTTC.

The chain combines TRBV4-2 with TRBJ1-5; the D is unclear. The germline V gene encodes CDR1 LGHNA and CDR2 YNFKEQ. The CDR3 extends over 15 amino acids. Trimming took off 1 base at V and 2 bases at J, with 9 bases between the two ends. CDR3 protein: CASSQVRAGNQPQHF. CDR3 coding DNA: TGTGCCAGCAGCCAAGTGAGGGCCGGCAATCAGCCCCAGCATTTT.

The rearrangement uses TRBV9 and TRBJ2-5, with 7 bases fitting TRBD2. This CDR3 is built from 15 residues. J was trimmed by 3 bases and V by 4 bases; bases with no gene match: 9. CDR1 and CDR2 from the germline V gene are SGDLS and YYNGEE. CDR3 in DNA: TGTGCCAGCAGCTCCCTGGGAGCGGGAAAAGAGACCCAGTACTTC. Its translation: CASSSLGAGKETQYF.

V gene TRBV10-3 combines with J gene TRBJ1-5; D remains unclear. CDR1 and CDR2 (germline): ENHRY, SYGVKD. There are 14 residues in the CDR3. With 4 bases removed from V and 3 bases from J, the gap between germline ends came to 10 bases. The CDR3 region is CAISGGSNNQPQHF. CDR3 nucleotides: TGTGCCATCAGTGGGGGTTCCAACAATCAGCCCCAGCATTTT.

The V and J genes are TRBV18 and TRBJ1-3, with D unresolved. Germline V lookup: CDR1 KGHSH, CDR2 LQKENI. Trimming shortened V by 5 bases and J by 0 bases, and 5 bases separated the two germline ends. The CDR3 is 13 residues long. This CDR3 is CASSEDSGNTIYF. The CDR3 nucleotides are TGTGCCAGCTCAGAAGACTCTGGAAACACCATATATTTT.